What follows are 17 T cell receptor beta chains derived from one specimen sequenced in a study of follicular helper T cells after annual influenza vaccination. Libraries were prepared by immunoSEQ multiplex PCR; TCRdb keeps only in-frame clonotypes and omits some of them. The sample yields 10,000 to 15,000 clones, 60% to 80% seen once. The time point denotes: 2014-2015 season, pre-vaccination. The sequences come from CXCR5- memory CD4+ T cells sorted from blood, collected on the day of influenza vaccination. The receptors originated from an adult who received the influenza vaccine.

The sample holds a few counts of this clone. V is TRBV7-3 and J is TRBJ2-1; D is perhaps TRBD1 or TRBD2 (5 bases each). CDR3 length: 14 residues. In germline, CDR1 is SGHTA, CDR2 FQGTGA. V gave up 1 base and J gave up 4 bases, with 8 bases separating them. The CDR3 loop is CASSLSREYNEQFF. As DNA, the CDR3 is TGTGCCAGCAGCTTAAGCAGGGAGTACAATGAGCAGTTCTTC.

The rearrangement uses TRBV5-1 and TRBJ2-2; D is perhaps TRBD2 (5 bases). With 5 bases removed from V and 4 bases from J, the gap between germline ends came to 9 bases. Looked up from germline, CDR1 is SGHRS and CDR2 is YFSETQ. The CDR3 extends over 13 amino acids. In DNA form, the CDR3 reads TGCGCCAGCAGTCTGGAGGCCACCGGGGAGCTGTTTTTT. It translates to CASSLEATGELFF.

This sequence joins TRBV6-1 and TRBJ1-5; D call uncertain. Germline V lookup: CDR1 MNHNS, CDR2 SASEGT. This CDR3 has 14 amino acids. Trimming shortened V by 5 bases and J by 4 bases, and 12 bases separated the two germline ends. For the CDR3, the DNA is TGTGCCAGCAGTCGAGGAGTGTGGAATCAGCCCCAGCATTTT. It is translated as CASSRGVWNQPQHF.

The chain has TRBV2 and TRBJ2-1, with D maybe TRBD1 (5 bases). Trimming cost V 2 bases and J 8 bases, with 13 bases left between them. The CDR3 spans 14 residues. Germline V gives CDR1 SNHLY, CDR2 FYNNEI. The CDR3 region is CASSERGNGDEQFF. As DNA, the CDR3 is TGTGCCAGCAGTGAAAGGGGAAATGGGGATGAGCAGTTCTTC.

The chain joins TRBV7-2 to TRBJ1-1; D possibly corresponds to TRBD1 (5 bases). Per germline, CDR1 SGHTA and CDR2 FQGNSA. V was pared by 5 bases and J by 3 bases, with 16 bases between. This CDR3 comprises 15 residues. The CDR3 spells CASSPQGGQDTEAFF. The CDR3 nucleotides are TGTGCCAGCAGCCCTCAGGGTGGGCAGGACACTGAAGCTTTCTTT.

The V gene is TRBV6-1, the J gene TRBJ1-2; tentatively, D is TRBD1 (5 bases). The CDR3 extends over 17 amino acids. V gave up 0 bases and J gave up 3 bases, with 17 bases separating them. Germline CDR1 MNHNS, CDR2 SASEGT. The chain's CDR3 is CASSEAGTPRGDYGYTF. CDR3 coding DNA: TGTGCCAGCAGTGAAGCCGGAACGCCGAGGGGCGACTATGGCTACACCTTC.

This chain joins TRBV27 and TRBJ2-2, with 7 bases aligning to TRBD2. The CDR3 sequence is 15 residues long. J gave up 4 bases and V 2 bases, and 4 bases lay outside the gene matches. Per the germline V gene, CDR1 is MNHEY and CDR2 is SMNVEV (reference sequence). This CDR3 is CASSLGGDLTGELFF. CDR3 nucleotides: TGTGCCAGCAGTTTAGGGGGGGACCTCACCGGGGAGCTGTTTTTT.

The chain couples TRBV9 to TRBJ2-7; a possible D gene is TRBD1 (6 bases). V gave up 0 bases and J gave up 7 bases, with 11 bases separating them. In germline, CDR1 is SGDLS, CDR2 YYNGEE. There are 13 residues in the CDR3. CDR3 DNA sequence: TGTGCCAGCAGCGTAGCTGGGGGCTGGGAGCAGTACTTC. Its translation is CASSVAGGWEQYF.

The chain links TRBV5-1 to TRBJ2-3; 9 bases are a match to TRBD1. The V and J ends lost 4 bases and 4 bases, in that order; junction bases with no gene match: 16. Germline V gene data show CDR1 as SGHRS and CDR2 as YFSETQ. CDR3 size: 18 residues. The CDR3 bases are TGCGCCAGCAGCGCCACTACCGGGACAGGGTCAAAGGCAGATACGCAGTATTTT. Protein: CASSATTGTGSKADTQYF. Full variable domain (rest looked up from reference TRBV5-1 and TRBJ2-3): KAGVTQTPRYLIKTRGQQVTLSCSPISGHRSVSWYQQTPGQGLQFLFEYFSETQRNKGNFPGRFSGRQFSNSRSEMNVSTLELGDSALYLCASSATTGTGSKADTQYFGPGTRLTVL.

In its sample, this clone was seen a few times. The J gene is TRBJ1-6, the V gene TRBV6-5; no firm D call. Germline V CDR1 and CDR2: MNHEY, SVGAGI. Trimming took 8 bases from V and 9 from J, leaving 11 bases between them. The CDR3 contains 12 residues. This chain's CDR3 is CASRLGSSPLHF. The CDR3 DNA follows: TGTGCCAGCCGTCTCGGGAGTTCACCCCTCCACTTT.

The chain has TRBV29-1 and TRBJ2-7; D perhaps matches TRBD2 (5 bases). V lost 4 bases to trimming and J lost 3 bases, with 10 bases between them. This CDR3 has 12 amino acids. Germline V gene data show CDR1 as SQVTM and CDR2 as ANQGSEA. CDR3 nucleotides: TGCAGCGTTGTATTCCGGGACTACGAGCAGTACTTC. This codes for CSVVFRDYEQYF.

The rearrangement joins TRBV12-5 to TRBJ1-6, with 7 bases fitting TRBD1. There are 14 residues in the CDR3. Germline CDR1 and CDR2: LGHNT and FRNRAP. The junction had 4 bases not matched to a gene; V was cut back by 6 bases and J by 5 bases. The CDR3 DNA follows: TGTGCTAGTGGGCTACAGGGGAATAATTCACCCCTCCACTTT. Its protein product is CASGLQGNNSPLHF.

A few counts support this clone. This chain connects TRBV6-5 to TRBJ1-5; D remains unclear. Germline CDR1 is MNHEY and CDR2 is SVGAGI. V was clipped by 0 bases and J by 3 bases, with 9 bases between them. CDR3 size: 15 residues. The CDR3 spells CASSYSAWPNQPQHF. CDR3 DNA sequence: TGTGCCAGCAGTTACTCGGCTTGGCCCAATCAGCCCCAGCATTTT.

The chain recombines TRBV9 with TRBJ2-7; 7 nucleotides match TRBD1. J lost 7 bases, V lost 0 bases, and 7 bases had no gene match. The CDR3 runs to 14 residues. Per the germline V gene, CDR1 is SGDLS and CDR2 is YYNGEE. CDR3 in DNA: TGTGCCAGCAGCGTAGATTACAGGGGTAGGGAGCAGTACTTC. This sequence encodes CASSVDYRGREQYF. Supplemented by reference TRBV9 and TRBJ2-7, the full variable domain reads DSGVTQTPKHLITATGQRVTLRCSPRSGDLSVYWYQQSLDQGLQFLIQYYNGEERAKGNILERFSAQQFPDLHSELNLSSLELGDSALYFCASSVDYRGREQYFGPGTRLTVT.

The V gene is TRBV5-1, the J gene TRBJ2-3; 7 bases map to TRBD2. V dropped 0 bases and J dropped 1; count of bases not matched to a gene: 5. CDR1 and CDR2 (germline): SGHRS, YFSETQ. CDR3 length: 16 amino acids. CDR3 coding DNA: TGCGCCAGCAGCTTGGATTTTGCGGGGGGCACAGATACGCAGTATTTT. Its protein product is CASSLDFAGGTDTQYF.

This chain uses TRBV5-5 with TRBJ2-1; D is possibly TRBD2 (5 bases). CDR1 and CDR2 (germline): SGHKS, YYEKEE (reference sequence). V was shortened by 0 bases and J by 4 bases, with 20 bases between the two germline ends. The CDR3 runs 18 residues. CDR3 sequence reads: CASSLGQSTRGRYNEQFF. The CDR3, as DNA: TGTGCCAGCAGCTTGGGGCAGTCAACCCGAGGGAGATACAATGAGCAGTTCTTC.

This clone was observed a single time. CDR3 protein: CASSGRDRPNYGYTF. CDR3 coding DNA: TGTGCCAGCAGCGGACGGGACAGGCCTAACTATGGCTACACCTTC. The chain employs TRBV9 and TRBJ1-2; the match to TRBD1 covers 8 bases. Per the germline V gene, CDR1 is SGDLS and CDR2 is YYNGEE. This CDR3 has 15 residues. V was clipped by 3 bases and J by 0 bases; unmatched bases: 4. Using reference TRBV9 and TRBJ1-2 for the parts outside the CDR3, the full variable domain is DSGVTQTPKHLITATGQRVTLRCSPRSGDLSVYWYQQSLDQGLQFLIQYYNGEERAKGNILERFSAQQFPDLHSELNLSSLELGDSALYFCASSGRDRPNYGYTFGSGTRLTVV.